These 18 T cell receptor beta chains share one sample of origin, sequenced in a study of blood T cells in healthy people across ages (dated by TCRdb to between 2015 and 2016). The library came from 5' RACE. Sequencing took place on an Illumina HiSeq 2500. A second PCR of roughly 6 to 12 cycles was performed with a sample-barcoded 5' primer and a J-beta primer mix. TCRdb trimmed the raw reads at Q25, called clones with MiXCR and kept productive beta chains. Every distinct CDR3 protein forms one entry, paired with its most common genes and DNA. The sample profile shows hundreds of thousands of distinct CDR3 sequences; under 25% of them were found once. The ten largest account for roughly 3.6% of the sample. Sequenced sample: blood. Source of these receptors: a man in his sixties or seventies in good health.

This clonotype was counted ten times or more. This sequence joins TRBV29-1 and TRBJ2-5; unclear D gene. The DNA end is a closer match to TRBJ2-1, so the J assignment may be wrong. Germline CDR1 is SQVTM and CDR2 is ANQGSEA. CDR3 size: 14 residues. As DNA, the CDR3 is TGCAGCGTTTTTATGCACACGGGTGGGAATGAGCAGTTCTTC. Protein product: CSVFMHTGGNEQFF.

In its sample, this clonotype was seen a few times. The chain employs TRBV29-1 and TRBJ2-7, with a weak D call TRBD1 (6 bases). Germline CDR1 is SQVTM and CDR2 is ANQGSEA. The CDR3 extends over 13 amino acids. Trimming removed 3 bases at V and 7 bases at J, with 16 bases between. CDR3 nucleotides: TGCAGCGTTGAGGGGGCCGCAGGAGAAGAGCAGTACTTC. This translates into CSVEGAAGEEQYF.

The gene calls are TRBV2 and TRBJ1-4; no reliable D call. There are 15 residues in the CDR3. Between the trimmed V and J ends, which lost 7 bases and 0 bases, there was a span of 12 bases. Germline CDR1 reads SNHLY; CDR2 reads FYNNEI. CDR3 DNA: TGTGCCAGCACAACCGACTCTTCAACTAATGAAAAACTGTTTTTT. It specifies CASTTDSSTNEKLFF.

This clonotype was detected only once. The CDR3 loop reads CASSQRIGRVGTEAFF. In nucleotides, the CDR3 is TGTGCCAGCAGCCAAAGGATTGGCAGGGTTGGCACTGAAGCTTTCTTT. The chain recombines TRBV3-1 with TRBJ1-1; D possibly corresponds to TRBD1 (5 bases). CDR1 and CDR2 from the germline V gene are LGHDT and YNNKEL (reference sequence). The CDR3 length is 16 residues. The V end lost 2 bases, the J end lost 4 bases, and 17 bases lay between the germline ends.

The chain joins TRBV3-1 to TRBJ2-2; D possibly corresponds to TRBD2 (6 bases). CDR1 and CDR2 from the germline V gene are LGHDT and YNNKEL (reference sequence). Trimming stripped 2 bases from V and 3 bases from J, with 7 bases between. The CDR3 is 14 residues long. For the CDR3, the DNA is TGTGCCAGCAGCCAAACTAGCTACACCGGGGAGCTGTTTTTT. Amino acid sequence: CASSQTSYTGELFF.

This clonotype was seen only a few times. The chain is built from TRBV6-5 and TRBJ2-3; D call uncertain. The CDR3 length is 16 residues. Trimming took off 2 bases at V and 0 bases at J, with 12 bases between the two ends. Germline V gene lookup returns CDR1 MNHEY and CDR2 SVGAGI. The CDR3 sequence is CASSYALTTSTDTQYF. CDR3 DNA sequence: TGTGCCAGCAGTTACGCTTTGACAACTAGCACAGATACGCAGTATTTT.

The chain employs TRBV20-1 and TRBJ2-3; D not certain. Germline V gene sequence: CDR1 DFQATT, CDR2 SNEGSKA (reference sequence). CDR3 size: 18 residues. V was clipped by 0 bases and J by 3 bases, with 22 bases between them. CDR3 DNA sequence: TGCAGTGCTAGAGATCCTTCTCGCCGGGCTCAGAATACAGATACGCAGTATTTT. Protein product: CSARDPSRRAQNTDTQYF.

This clonotype was seen many times. The chain carries TRBV12-3 or TRBV12-4 and TRBJ2-2; no clear D. V shed 6 bases and J shed 7 bases, with 6 bases lying between them. The CDR3 extends over 11 amino acids. The chain's CDR3 is CASRGGGELFF. CDR3 DNA sequence: TGTGCCAGCAGAGGTGGCGGGGAGCTGTTTTTT.

This clonotype was counted only a few times. The junction does not match germline at one end; this may be a read error. The chain employs TRBV20-1 and TRBJ1-4, with D possibly TRBD1 on 5 matching bases. Germline V CDR1 and CDR2: DFQATT, SNEGSKA (reference sequence). The CDR3 has 14 residues. The CDR3 sequence is CGATRARGNEKLFF. CDR3 nucleotides: TGCGGTGCCACACGAGCGAGGGGAAATGAAAAACTGTTTTTT.

This clonotype was found a few times. The CDR3 sequence is CASSLTSGINEQFF. The CDR3 DNA follows: TGTGCCAGCAGTTTGACCAGCGGGATTAATGAGCAGTTCTTC. This chain links TRBV12-3 or TRBV12-4 with TRBJ2-5; 7 bases line up with TRBD2. The J call may be mistaken, given a closer DNA end match to TRBJ2-1. The CDR3 length is 14 residues.

This chain links TRBV18 with TRBJ1-3; D gene uncertain. Trimming cost V 5 bases and J 0 bases, with 14 bases left between them. The V gene's germline CDR1 is KGHSH and CDR2 LQKENI. The CDR3 totals 16 residues. DNA of the CDR3: TGTGCCAGCTCATCCAGTGACTCCAACTCTGGAAACACCATATATTTT. It yields the protein CASSSSDSNSGNTIYF.

V usage is TRBV2 and J usage is TRBJ2-1; D is unclear. The DNA end favors TRBJ2-5, so the J call may be wrong. This CDR3 comprises 16 residues. Germline loops: CDR1 SNHLY, CDR2 FYNNEI. CDR3 sequence: CASSEGWGPSQETQYF. The CDR3 DNA is TGTGCCAGCAGTGAAGGTTGGGGTCCCTCCCAAGAGACCCAGTACTTC.

At least ten counts were recorded for this clonotype. The CDR3 spells CSARLGLASYNEQFF. CDR3 bases: TGCAGTGCTAGACTCGGACTAGCGTCCTACAATGAGCAGTTCTTC. The genes are TRBV20-1 and TRBJ2-1; 9 bases are shared with TRBD2. In germline, CDR1 is DFQATT, CDR2 SNEGSKA (reference sequence). The length of the CDR3 is 15 residues. Trimming cost V 2 bases and J 1 base; bases outside gene matches: 3.

The chain has TRBV6-2 or TRBV6-3 and TRBJ2-7, with TRBD2 matching 14 bases. Germline V lookup: CDR1 MNHEY, CDR2 SVGEGT. The J segment lost 5 bases and the V segment lost 6 bases, leaving 9 bases of the junction unmatched. CDR3 length: 16 amino acids. Here the CDR3 reads CASSRLGLAGGDEQYF. The DNA for the CDR3 is TGTGCCAGCAGCCGCCTAGGACTAGCGGGAGGCGACGAGCAGTACTTC.

The chain employs TRBV5-1 and TRBJ1-2; D is perhaps TRBD1 (6 bases). V was trimmed by 4 bases and J by 5 bases, leaving 18 bases between them. The CDR3 runs to 15 residues. The V gene's germline CDR1 is SGHRS and CDR2 YFSETQ. CDR3 protein: CASSPRPGGPYGYTF. The CDR3 DNA is TGCGCCAGCAGCCCCCGTCCGGGGGGGCCTTATGGCTACACCTTC. The complete variable domain, with remaining parts taken from reference TRBV5-1 and TRBJ1-2, reads KAGVTQTPRYLIKTRGQQVTLSCSPISGHRSVSWYQQTPGQGLQFLFEYFSETQRNKGNFPGRFSGRQFSNSRSEMNVSTLELGDSALYLCASSPRPGGPYGYTFGSGTRLTVV.

The rearrangement joins TRBV20-1 to TRBJ1-5, with D tentatively TRBD1 (6 bases). CDR3 length equals 20 residues. With 1 base removed from V and 6 bases from J, the gap between germline ends came to 31 bases. The germline CDR1 and CDR2 sequences are DFQATT and SNEGSKA (reference sequence). CDR3 bases: TGCAGTGCTAGAGTTTCGCGGGGGGCCAAACATGGGGCCTCTGGTCAGCCCCAGCATTTT. Its protein is CSARVSRGAKHGASGQPQHF.

V usage is TRBV24-1 and J usage is TRBJ2-6; unclear D gene. The ends were cut back, 6 bases at V and 3 bases at J, with 2 bases in the middle. Germline assignment: CDR1 KGHDR and CDR2 SFDVKD. The CDR3 is made up of 12 amino acids. The CDR3 spells CATSLGANVLTF. CDR3 nucleotides: TGTGCCACCAGTCTTGGGGCCAACGTCCTGACTTTC.

This rearrangement joins TRBV7-2 to TRBJ1-4; 7 bases fit TRBD1. Germline-derived CDR1 and CDR2 are SGHTA and FQGNSA. The ends lost 3 bases at V and 7 bases at J; junction bases unmatched: 2. This CDR3 spans 13 amino acids. In DNA form, the CDR3 reads TGTGCCAGCAGCTTCAGGGGGGCTGAAAAACTGTTTTTT. Its protein is CASSFRGAEKLFF.